The 12 T cell receptor beta chains reported below all come from one sample, sequenced in a study of blood T cell repertoires in COVID-19. TCRdb's table, derived via immunoSEQ multiplex PCR, lists solely in-frame clones and lacks some. The sample has 250,000 to 350,000 clones; roughly 85% are singletons. The material sequenced was peripheral blood. The origin of the receptors is a woman aged 25-40 years with active or convalescent COVID-19.

V gene TRBV5-1 combines with J gene TRBJ1-6, with a tentative D call TRBD1 (6 bases). V dropped 4 bases and J dropped 0 bases, with 17 bases sitting between them. This CDR3 region has 18 residues. Looked up from germline, CDR1 is SGHRS and CDR2 is YFSETQ. CDR3 residues: CASSTDSLKSSYNSPLHF. CDR3 DNA sequence: TGCGCCAGCAGCACGGACAGCCTAAAGAGCTCCTATAATTCACCCCTCCACTTT.

This clone was recorded only once. This chain links TRBV6-5 with TRBJ1-4; a possible D gene is TRBD1 (6 bases). The V end lost 7 bases, the J end lost 4 bases, and 13 bases lay between the germline ends. The CDR3 is 14 residues long. Germline V gene sequence: CDR1 MNHEY, CDR2 SVGAGI. The CDR3 sequence is CASKDRLYNEKLFF. DNA of the CDR3: TGTGCCAGCAAGGACAGACTCTATAATGAAAAACTGTTTTTT.

The J gene is TRBJ1-6, the V gene TRBV6-5, with D maybe TRBD1 (6 bases). This CDR3 comprises 15 residues. Germline-derived CDR1 and CDR2 are MNHEY and SVGAGI. Trimming pared 6 bases from V and 5 bases from J, leaving 14 bases between. The CDR3 protein is CASRLWDNHNSPLHF. CDR3 bases: TGTGCCAGCAGGCTTTGGGACAACCATAATTCACCCCTCCACTTT.

This chain joins TRBV7-2 and TRBJ2-4, with TRBD2 matching over 9 bases. This CDR3 spans 16 amino acids. Germline V gene data show CDR1 as SGHTA and CDR2 as FQGNSA. V lost 5 bases to trimming and J lost 7 bases; unmatched junction nucleotides: 12. The CDR3 loop reads CASSPSAGGARNIQYF. The CDR3 bases are TGTGCCAGCAGCCCGTCCGCGGGAGGGGCTAGGAACATTCAGTACTTC.

The chain recombines TRBV3-1 (or the pseudogene TRBV3-2) with TRBJ2-5; 9 bases are shared with TRBD1. The V and J ends lost 6 bases and 5 bases, in that order; junction bases with no gene match: 19. The germline gives CDR1 LGHDT, CDR2 YNNKEL (reference sequence). The CDR3 runs to 18 residues. CDR3 loop: CASSLTGGWDQLGETQYF. The CDR3 DNA reads TGTGCCAGCAGTCTGACAGGGGGATGGGACCAGCTTGGGGAGACCCAGTACTTC.

The chain employs TRBV20-1 and TRBJ2-7; possibly TRBD2 for D (6 bases). The CDR3 runs 13 residues. CDR1 and CDR2 (germline): DFQATT, SNEGSKA (reference sequence). Deletions cut 3 bases from V and 7 bases from J, with 16 bases between. The CDR3 DNA reads TGCAGTGCTAGTCCGGGACTTCGGTGGGAGCAGTACTTC. This encodes CSASPGLRWEQYF.

The chain is built from TRBV7-9 and TRBJ2-5; the D gene is possibly TRBD1 (6 bases). V was pared by 1 base and J by 5 bases, with 14 bases between. Germline V gene data show CDR1 as SEHNR and CDR2 as FQNEAQ (reference sequence). The CDR3 sequence is 15 residues long. The CDR3 spells CASSLEGRGGETQYF. The CDR3 nucleotides are TGTGCCAGCAGCTTAGAGGGCAGGGGCGGGGAGACCCAGTACTTC. Full variable domain (rest looked up from reference TRBV7-9 and TRBJ2-5): DTGVSQNPRHKITKRGQNVTFRCDPISEHNRLYWYRQTLGQGPEFLTYFQNEAQLEKSRLLSDRFSAERPKGSFSTLEIQRTEQGDSAMYLCASSLEGRGGETQYFGPGTRLLVL.

This rearrangement joins TRBV6-2 or TRBV6-3 to TRBJ2-2; D call uncertain. Deletions cut 0 bases from V and 1 base from J, with 15 bases between. The CDR3 spans 18 residues. Germline V gives CDR1 MNHEY, CDR2 SVGEGT. DNA of the CDR3: TGTGCCAGCAGTTACTCCCACTTTGGGCGCGAGAACACCGGGGAGCTGTTTTTT. Encoded protein: CASSYSHFGRENTGELFF.

V and J are TRBV4-1 and TRBJ2-1; 9 bases map to TRBD2. V trimming: 1 base; J trimming: 8 bases; junction bases outside the gene matches: 9. The CDR3 sequence is 16 residues long. The germline gives CDR1 MGHRA, CDR2 YSYEKL. This CDR3 reads CASSQVAGGGVYEQFF. The DNA for the CDR3 is TGCGCCAGCAGCCAAGTCGCGGGCGGGGGGGTATATGAGCAGTTCTTC.

This clone came up a few times. The chain employs TRBV19 and TRBJ1-6; possible D gene TRBD1, 6 bases. The CDR3 runs to 16 residues. CDR1 and CDR2 (germline): LNHDA, SQIVND (reference sequence). Trimming pared 1 base from V and 8 bases from J, leaving 15 bases between. CDR3 sequence reads: CASSIAPQGSDSPLHF. In DNA, the CDR3 is TGTGCCAGTAGTATAGCTCCACAGGGCTCTGATTCACCCCTCCACTTT.

This chain joins TRBV7-2 and TRBJ1-2, with D perhaps TRBD1 (6 bases). V dropped 7 bases and J dropped 7 bases, with 22 bases sitting between them. CDR3 length equals 15 residues. Germline V lookup: CDR1 SGHTA, CDR2 FQGNSA. CDR3 loop: CASTPGVPTGSGYTF. CDR3 nucleotides: TGTGCCAGCACTCCTGGGGTTCCGACAGGTTCTGGCTACACCTTC.

The chain carries TRBV10-2 and TRBJ2-7, with TRBD2 matching over 16 bases. Germline trimming cut 6 bases from V and 6 bases from J; bases unmatched to any gene: 2. Germline CDR1 reads WSHSY; CDR2 reads SAAADI. There are 14 residues in the CDR3. CDR3 sequence reads: CASRGTSGGGEQYF. CDR3 bases: TGCGCCAGCAGAGGGACTAGCGGGGGGGGCGAGCAGTACTTC.